Detailed here is one T cell receptor (beta chain). Its cognate antigen is unknown. This CDR3 region has 16 residues. The V end was cut by 4 bases, the J end by 2 bases, with 18 bases between. Per germline, CDR1 SNHLY and CDR2 FYNNEI. This entry belongs to a study of graft-versus-host responses after intestinal transplantation. Findings and caveats of the study: Recipient marrow showed GvH clones, some seen first in ileum or blood.

Profiled with immunoSEQ multiplex PCR; TCRdb holds only in-frame clones, not every one. In the table there are about 88,000 clones, roughly 90% of which are singletons. The rearrangement uses TRBV2 and TRBJ2-7, with D possibly TRBD2 on 6 matching bases. This material consisted of unstimulated CD4+ T cells sorted from spleen or lymph node cells, taken before transplant. The sequence was obtained from a human donor who was the organ donor for an intestinal transplant. The CDR3 reads CASSVKGRGNPYEQYF. In nucleotides, the CDR3 is TGTGCCAGCAGTGTAAAAGGGCGGGGCAATCCCTACGAGCAGTACTTC.